The subject of this entry is one T cell receptor beta chain. Sequencing was performed with immunoSEQ multiplex PCR; in TCRdb, only in-frame clones are kept and a portion is missing. The sample shows about 17,000 clones, more than 65% of them seen only once. This entry is derived from a study of tumour-infiltrating T cells in Burkitt lymphoma. About the research overall: Repertoire clonality predicted overall and progression-free survival.

Germline CDR1 and CDR2: LGHNA and YSLEER. Trimming cost V 0 bases and J 7 bases, with 20 bases left between them. This CDR3 spans 17 amino acids. The rearrangement uses TRBV4-3 and TRBJ2-3; D gene ambiguous. This TCR came from a human donor with diffuse large B-cell lymphoma. Sequenced input: tumor tissue. The CDR3 loop reads CASSQDLARGAGNTQYF. Here the CDR3 DNA reads TGCGCCAGCAGCCAAGATCTGGCCCGAGGAGCAGGAAATACGCAGTATTTT.